The 2 T cell receptor beta chains below were found in one sample sequenced in a study of blood T cell repertoires in COVID-19. This table comes from immunoSEQ multiplex PCR, and its TCRdb copy is limited to in-frame clones, with some not included. The sample shows over 300,000 clones, 80% to 90% of them seen only once. The sequencing sample was made of peripheral blood. The source of these receptors is a man aged 40-49 years with acute or convalescent COVID-19.

This chain joins TRBV5-8 and TRBJ2-3, with a weak D call TRBD2 (7 bases). Deletions cut 3 bases from V and 2 bases from J, with 16 bases between. Germline V CDR1 and CDR2: SGHTS, YDEGEE. The CDR3 sequence is 16 residues long. In DNA, the CDR3 is TGTGCCAGCAGCTGGGGGGGCAGTTCAATCACAGATACGCAGTATTTT. Translation gives CASSWGGSSITDTQYF.

The V gene is TRBV2, the J gene TRBJ2-3; 8 bases map to TRBD2. The V gene's germline CDR1 is SNHLY and CDR2 FYNNEI. CDR3 length: 15 residues. V dropped 6 bases and J dropped 4; count of bases not matched to a gene: 9. The CDR3 spells CASSPGAGGADTQYF. The CDR3 DNA sequence: TGTGCCAGCAGCCCCGGTGCGGGGGGCGCAGATACGCAGTATTTT.